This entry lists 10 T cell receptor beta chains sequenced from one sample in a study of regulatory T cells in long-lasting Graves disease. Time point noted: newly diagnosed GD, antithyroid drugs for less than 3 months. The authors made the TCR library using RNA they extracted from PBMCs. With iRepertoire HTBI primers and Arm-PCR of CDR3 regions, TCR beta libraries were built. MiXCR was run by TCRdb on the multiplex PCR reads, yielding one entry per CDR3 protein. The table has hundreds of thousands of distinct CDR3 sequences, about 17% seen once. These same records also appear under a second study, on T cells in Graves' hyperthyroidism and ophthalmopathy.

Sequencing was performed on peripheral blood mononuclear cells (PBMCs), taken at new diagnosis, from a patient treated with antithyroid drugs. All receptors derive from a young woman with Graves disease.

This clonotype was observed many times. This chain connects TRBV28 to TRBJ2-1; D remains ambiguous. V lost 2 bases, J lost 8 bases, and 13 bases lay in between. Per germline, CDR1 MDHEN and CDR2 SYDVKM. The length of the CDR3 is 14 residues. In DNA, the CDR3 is TGTGCCAGCAGTTTACAGACTGGGCTGGATGAGCAGTTCTTC. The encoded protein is CASSLQTGLDEQFF.

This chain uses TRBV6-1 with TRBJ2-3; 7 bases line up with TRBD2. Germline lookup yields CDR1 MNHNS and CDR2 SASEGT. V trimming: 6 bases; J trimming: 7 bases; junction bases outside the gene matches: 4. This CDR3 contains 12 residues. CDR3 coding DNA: TGTGCCAGCAGCAATAGCGGGCATACGCAGTATTTT. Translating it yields CASSNSGHTQYF.

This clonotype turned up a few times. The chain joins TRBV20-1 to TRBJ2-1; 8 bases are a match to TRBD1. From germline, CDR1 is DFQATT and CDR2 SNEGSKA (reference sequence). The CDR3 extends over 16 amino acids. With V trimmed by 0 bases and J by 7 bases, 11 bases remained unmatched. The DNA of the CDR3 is TGCAGTGCTAGAGATTACGGGACAGGAGGCTGGAATGAGCAGTTCTTC. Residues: CSARDYGTGGWNEQFF.

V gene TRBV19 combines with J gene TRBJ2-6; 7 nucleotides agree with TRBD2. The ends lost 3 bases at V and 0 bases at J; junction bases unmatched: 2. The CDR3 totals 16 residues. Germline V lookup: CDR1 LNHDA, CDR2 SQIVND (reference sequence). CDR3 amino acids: CASSIRDYSGANVLTF. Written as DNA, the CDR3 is TGTGCCAGTAGTATCCGGGACTACTCTGGGGCCAACGTCCTGACTTTC.

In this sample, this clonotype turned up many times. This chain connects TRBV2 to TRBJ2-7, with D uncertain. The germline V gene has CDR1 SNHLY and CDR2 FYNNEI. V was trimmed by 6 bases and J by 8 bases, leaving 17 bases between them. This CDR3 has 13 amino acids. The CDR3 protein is CASSRDFNGKQYF. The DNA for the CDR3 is TGTGCCAGCAGCCGTGACTTTAACGGCAAGCAGTACTTC. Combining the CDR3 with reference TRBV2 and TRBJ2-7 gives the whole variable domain EPEVTQTPSHQVTQMGQEVILRCVPISNHLYFYWYRQILGQKVEFLVSFYNNEISEKSEIFDDQFSVERPDGSNFTLKIRSTKLEDSAMYFCASSRDFNGKQYFGPGTRLTVT.

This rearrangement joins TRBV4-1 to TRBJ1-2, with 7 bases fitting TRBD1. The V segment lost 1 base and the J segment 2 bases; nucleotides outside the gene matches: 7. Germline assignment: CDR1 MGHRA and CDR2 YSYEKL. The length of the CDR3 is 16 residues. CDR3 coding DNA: TGCGCCAGCAGCCAAGGCCTTCGGACAGGAAACTATGGCTACACCTTC. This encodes CASSQGLRTGNYGYTF.

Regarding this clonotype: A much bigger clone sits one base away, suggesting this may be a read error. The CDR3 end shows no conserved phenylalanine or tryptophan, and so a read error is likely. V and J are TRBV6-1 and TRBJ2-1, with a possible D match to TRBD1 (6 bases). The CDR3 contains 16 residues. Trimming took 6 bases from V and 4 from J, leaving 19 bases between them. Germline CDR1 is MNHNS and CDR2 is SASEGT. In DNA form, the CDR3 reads TGTGCCAGCAGCGCCCCTCCGGGACAACCGTACAATGAGCAGTTCTCC. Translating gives CASSAPPGQPYNEQFS.

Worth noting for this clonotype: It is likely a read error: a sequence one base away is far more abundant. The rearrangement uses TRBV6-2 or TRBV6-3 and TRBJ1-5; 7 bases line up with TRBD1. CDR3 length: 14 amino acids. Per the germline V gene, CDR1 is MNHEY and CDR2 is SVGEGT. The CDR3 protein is CASSSRDSHQPPHF. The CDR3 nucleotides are TGTGCCAGCAGCTCCCGGGACAGCCATCAGCCCCCGCATTTT.

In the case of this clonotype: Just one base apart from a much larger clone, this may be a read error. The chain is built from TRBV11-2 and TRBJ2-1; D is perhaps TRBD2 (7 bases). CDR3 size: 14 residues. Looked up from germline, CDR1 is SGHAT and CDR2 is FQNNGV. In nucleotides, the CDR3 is TGTGCCAGCAGGTTAGGGGGAGGGCGGTATGAGCAGTTCTTC. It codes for CASRLGGGRYEQFF.

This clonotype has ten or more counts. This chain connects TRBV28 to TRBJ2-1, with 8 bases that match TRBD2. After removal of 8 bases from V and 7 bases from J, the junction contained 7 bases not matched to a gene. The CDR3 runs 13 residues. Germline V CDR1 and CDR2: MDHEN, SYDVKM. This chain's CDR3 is CASLLAERNEQFF. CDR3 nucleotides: TGTGCCAGCCTACTAGCGGAAAGAAATGAGCAGTTCTTC.